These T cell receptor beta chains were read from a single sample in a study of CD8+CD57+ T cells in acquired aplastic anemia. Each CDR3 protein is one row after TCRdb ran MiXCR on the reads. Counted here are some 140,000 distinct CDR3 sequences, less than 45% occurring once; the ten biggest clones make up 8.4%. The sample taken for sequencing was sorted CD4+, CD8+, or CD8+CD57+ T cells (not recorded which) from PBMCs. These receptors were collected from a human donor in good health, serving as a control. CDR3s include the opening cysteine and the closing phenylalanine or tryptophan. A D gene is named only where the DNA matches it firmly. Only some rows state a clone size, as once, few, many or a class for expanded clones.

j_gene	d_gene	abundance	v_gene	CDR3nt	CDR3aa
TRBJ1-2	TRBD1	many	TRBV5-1	TGCGCCAGCAGCTCTTTACCGGGACAGGGTGACTATGGCTACACCTTC	CASSSLPGQGDYGYTF
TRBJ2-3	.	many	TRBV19	TGTGCCAGTAGCCGCGGGTACTTCACAGATACGCAGTATTTT	CASSRGYFTDTQYF
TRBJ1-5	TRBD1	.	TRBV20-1	TGCAGTGCCCTTAGGACAGGGGTCAATCAGCCCCAGCATTTT	CSALRTGVNQPQHF
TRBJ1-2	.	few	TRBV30	TGTGCCTGTTCGGTTGGGGTGACCCGCGGCTACACCTTC	CACSVGVTRGYTF
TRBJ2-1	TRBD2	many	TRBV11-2	TGTGCCAGCAGCTTAGAAGGGCTAGCGGGCCTCTACAATGAGCAGTTCTTC	CASSLEGLAGLYNEQFF
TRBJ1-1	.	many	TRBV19	TGTGCCAGTCAATTTACAGGGATAAACACTGAAGCTTTCTTT	CASQFTGINTEAFF
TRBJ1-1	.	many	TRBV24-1	TGTGCCGCACGACAGGCCACTGATTCGGAAGCTTTCTTT	CAARQATDSEAFF
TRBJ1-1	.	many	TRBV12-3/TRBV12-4	TGTGCCAGCAGTTTAGGGTGGAAGGGGGTGAACACTGAAGCTTTCTTT	CASSLGWKGVNTEAFF
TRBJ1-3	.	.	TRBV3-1	TGTGCCAGCAGTCTCGGAGGATCCTCTGGAAACACCATATATTTT	CASSLGGSSGNTIYF
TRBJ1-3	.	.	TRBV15	TGTGCCACCAGCAGAGACTTCCGAGGCACTGGAAACACCATATATTTT	CATSRDFRGTGNTIYF
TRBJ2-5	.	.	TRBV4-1	TGCGCCAGCAGCCAAGGGGCCGGGTCCGCGACCCAGTACTTC	CASSQGAGSATQYF
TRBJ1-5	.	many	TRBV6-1	TGTGCCGGGCGGGGAACAGGGATGGGTCAGCCCCAGCATTTT	CAGRGTGMGQPQHF
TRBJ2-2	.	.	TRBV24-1	TGTGCCACCAGTGATTTCACAGGGGAGCTGTTTTTT	CATSDFTGELFF
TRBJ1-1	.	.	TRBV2	TGTGCCAGCAGTGCTGCGGCAGGGGCAGCTTTCTTT	CASSAAAGAAFF
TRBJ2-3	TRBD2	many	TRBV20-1	TGCAGTGCTAGTAGTTTGCGGGGGGGATCAGATACGCAGTATTTT	CSASSLRGGSDTQYF
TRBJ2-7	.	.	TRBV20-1	TGCAGTGCCAGCAGCTTTCAGAGGTCCGAGCAGTACTTC	CSASSFQRSEQYF
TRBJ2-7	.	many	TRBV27	TGTGCCAGCAGTTTAATAGAAGGGAGTGGGGAGCAGTACTTC	CASSLIEGSGEQYF
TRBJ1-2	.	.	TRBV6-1	TGTGCCAGCAGTGTACACTCTACTAGGGACTATGGCTACACCTTC	CASSVHSTRDYGYTF
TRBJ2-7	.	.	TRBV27	TGTGCCAGCAGTTTGAATGGGGGGGGCTTCTCCTACGAGCAGTACTTC	CASSLNGGGFSYEQYF
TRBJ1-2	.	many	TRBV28	TGTGCCAGCAGCATTCCGGGACTTCAGTCGTTTGGCTACACCTTC	CASSIPGLQSFGYTF
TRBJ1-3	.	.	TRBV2	TGTGCCAGCAGTGAACCTTGGCAGTCTGGAAACACCATATATTTT	CASSEPWQSGNTIYF
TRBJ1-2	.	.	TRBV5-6	TGTGCCAGCAGCTTGGCACAGGGCTATGGCTACACCTTC	CASSLAQGYGYTF
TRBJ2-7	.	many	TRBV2	TGTGCCAGCACGTATCAGGGTTATAACTACGAGCAGTACTTC	CASTYQGYNYEQYF
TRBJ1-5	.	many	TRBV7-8	TGTGCCAGCAGCTGGGGAGGGAATAGCAATCAGCCCCAGCATTTT	CASSWGGNSNQPQHF
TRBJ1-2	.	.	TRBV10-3	TGTGCCATCAGTGAGAGACAGGAGAACTATGGCTACACCTTC	CAISERQENYGYTF
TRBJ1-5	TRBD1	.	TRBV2	TGTGCCAGCAGTGCCGTGGGGCAGGGGGCTACAAATCAGCCCCAGCATTTT	CASSAVGQGATNQPQHF
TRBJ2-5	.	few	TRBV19	TGTGCCAGTAGTCTGGGTAGGATAGGGGAGACCCAGTACTTC	CASSLGRIGETQYF
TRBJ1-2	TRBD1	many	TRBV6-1	TGTGCCAGCGTCGGACAGGACTATGGCTACACCTTC	CASVGQDYGYTF
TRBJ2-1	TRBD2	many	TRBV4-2	TGTGCCAGCAGCGAGGGGACTAGCGGGGTGGGTGAGCAGTTCTTC	CASSEGTSGVGEQFF
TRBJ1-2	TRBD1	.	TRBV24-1	TGTGCCACCAGGGACAGGGGGCTACACTATGGCTACACCTTC	CATRDRGLHYGYTF
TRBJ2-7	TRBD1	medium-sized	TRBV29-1	TGCAGCGTCGGTGGCGGACAGGGTCAATACGAGCAGTACTTC	CSVGGGQGQYEQYF
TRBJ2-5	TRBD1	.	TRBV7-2	TGTGCCAGCAGCGGACAGGGGGGGGAGACCCAGTACTTC	CASSGQGGETQYF
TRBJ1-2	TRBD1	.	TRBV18	TGTGCCAGCTCACCCAGGGGACAGGGGAGCTATGGCTACACCTTC	CASSPRGQGSYGYTF
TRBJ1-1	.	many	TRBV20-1	TGCAGTGCTGACAGGTTCTTGGACACTGAAGCTTTCTTT	CSADRFLDTEAFF
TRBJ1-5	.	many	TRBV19	TGTGCCAGTAGAAGGGGGGATCAGCCCCAGCATTTT	CASRRGDQPQHF
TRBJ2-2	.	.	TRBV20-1	TGCTGTGCGAACACCGGGGAGCTGTTTTTT	CCANTGELFF
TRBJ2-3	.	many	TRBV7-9	TGTGCCAGCAGCCCCCCCGTAGATTTT	CASSPPVDF
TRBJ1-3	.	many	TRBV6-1	TGTGCCAGCAGTGAGCCAGGGGTAGGAAACACCATATATTTT	CASSEPGVGNTIYF
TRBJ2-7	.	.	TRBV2	TGTGCCAGCAGTGAGCTAGGGGGCTACGAGCAGTACTTC	CASSELGGYEQYF
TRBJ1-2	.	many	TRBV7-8	TGTGCCAGCAGCTTAGGCAAAGGACCTAACTATGGCTACACCTTC	CASSLGKGPNYGYTF
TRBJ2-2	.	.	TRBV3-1	TGTGCCAGCAGCCAAAGGGACAACAACACCGGGGAGCTGTTTTTT	CASSQRDNNTGELFF
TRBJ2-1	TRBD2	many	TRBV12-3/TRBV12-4	TGTGCCAGCAGTTTCCCGGGAGGTTACAATGAGCAGTTCTTC	CASSFPGGYNEQFF
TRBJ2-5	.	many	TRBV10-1	TGCGCCAGCAGTGAGTCGCCGGGACGGCTACAAGAGACCCAGTACTTC	CASSESPGRLQETQYF
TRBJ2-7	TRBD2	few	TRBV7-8	TGTGCCAGCAGCTTAGACCGGGGGGGTACCTACGAGCAGTACTTC	CASSLDRGGTYEQYF
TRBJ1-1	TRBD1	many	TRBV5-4	TGTGCCAGCAGCTCAGGACAGGATGAAGCTTTCTTT	CASSSGQDEAFF
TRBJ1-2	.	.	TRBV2	TGTGCCAGCAGTGAACTCAGTGGGGTCTATGGCTACACCTTC	CASSELSGVYGYTF
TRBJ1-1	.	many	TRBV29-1	TGCAGCTTCCTATGGGGGTTGAACACTGAAGCTTTCTTT	CSFLWGLNTEAFF
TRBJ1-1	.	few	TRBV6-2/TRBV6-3	TGTGCCAGCAGTTACCCTTTACAGGGTAGATGGAACACTGAAGCTTTCTTT	CASSYPLQGRWNTEAFF
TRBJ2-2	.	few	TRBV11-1	TGTGCCAGCAGCTTATACGGGGATGGGGAGCTGTTTTTT	CASSLYGDGELFF